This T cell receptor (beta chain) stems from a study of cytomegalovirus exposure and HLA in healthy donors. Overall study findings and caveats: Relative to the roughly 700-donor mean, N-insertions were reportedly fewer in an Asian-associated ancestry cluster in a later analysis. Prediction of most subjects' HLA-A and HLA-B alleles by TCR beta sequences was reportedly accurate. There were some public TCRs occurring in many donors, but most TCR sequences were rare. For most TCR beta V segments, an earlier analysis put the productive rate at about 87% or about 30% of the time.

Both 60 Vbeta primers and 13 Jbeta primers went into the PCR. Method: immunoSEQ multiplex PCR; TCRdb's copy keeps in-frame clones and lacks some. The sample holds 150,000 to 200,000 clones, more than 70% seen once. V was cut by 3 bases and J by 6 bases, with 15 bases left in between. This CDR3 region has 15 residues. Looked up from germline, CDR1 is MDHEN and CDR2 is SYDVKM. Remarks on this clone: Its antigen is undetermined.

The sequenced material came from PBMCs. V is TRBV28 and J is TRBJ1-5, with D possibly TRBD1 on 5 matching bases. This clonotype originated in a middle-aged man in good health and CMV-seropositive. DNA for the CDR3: TGTGCCAGCAGTTTTCCCCAGGGATTGGGTCAGCCCCAGCATTTT. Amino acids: CASSFPQGLGQPQHF.